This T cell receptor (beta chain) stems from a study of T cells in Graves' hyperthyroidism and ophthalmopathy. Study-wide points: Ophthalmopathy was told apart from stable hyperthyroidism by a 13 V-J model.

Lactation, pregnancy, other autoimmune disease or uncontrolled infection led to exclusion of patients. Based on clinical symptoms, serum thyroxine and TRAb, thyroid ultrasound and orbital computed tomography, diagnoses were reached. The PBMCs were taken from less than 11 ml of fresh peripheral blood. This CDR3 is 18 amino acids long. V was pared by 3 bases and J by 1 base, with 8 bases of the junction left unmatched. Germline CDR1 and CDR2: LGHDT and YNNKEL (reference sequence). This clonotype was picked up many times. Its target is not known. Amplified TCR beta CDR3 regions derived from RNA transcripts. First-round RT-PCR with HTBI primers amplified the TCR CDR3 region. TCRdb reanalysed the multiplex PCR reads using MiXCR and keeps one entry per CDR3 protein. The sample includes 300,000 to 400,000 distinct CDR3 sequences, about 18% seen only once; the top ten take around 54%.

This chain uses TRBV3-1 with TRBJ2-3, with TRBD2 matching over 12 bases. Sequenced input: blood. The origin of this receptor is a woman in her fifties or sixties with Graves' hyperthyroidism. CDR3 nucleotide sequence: TGTGCCAGCAGCCATGAGGCTAGCGGGGGGGATGGCACAGATACGCAGTATTTT. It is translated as CASSHEASGGDGTDTQYF.